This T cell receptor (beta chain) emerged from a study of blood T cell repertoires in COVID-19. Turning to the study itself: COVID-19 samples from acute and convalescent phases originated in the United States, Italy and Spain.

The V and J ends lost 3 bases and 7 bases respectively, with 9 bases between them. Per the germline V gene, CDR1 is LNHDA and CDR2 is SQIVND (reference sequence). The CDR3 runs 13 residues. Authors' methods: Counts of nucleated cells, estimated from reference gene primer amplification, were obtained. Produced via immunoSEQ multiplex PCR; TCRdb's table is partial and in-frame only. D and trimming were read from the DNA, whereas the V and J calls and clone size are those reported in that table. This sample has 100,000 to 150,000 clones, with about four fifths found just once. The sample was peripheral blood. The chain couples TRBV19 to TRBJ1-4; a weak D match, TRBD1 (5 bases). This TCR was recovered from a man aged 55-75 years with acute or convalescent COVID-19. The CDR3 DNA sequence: TGTGCCAGTAGTATTCTGGGGCCTGAAAAACTGTTTTTT. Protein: CASSILGPEKLFF.